This entry lists 20 T cell receptor beta chains sequenced from one sample in a study of persistence of HIV-infected CD4 T cells. Overlapping HIV-1 Gag 15-mer peptides at approximately 1 ug per peptide per mL were used. Sorted nonresponding memory CD4+ T cells were CD40L-negative, CD69-negative, CD45RO-high. The libraries were made with immunoSEQ version 4 in survey mode. Measured with immunoSEQ multiplex PCR; TCRdb has only the in-frame clones, and not every one. The sample has approximately 65,000 clones, less than 85% seen once. For these receptors, no antigen is known. The source material was CD4+ T cells sorted from PBMCs after approximately 19-hour stimulation, sampled from a patient who received antiretroviral therapy. The receptor set was obtained from an adult man with HIV who was CMV-seropositive.

V usage is TRBV2 and J usage is TRBJ2-7; 10 nucleotides agree with TRBD1. CDR3 size: 13 residues. Germline trimming cut 5 bases from V and 7 bases from J; bases unmatched to any gene: 5. The germline gives CDR1 SNHLY, CDR2 FYNNEI. Here the CDR3 reads CASSPTGGWEQYF. In DNA form, the CDR3 reads TGTGCCAGCAGTCCGACAGGGGGCTGGGAGCAGTACTTC.

V usage is TRBV28 and J usage is TRBJ1-1; the D gene is possibly TRBD1 (6 bases). Germline values: CDR1 MDHEN, CDR2 SYDVKM. Trimming cost V 7 bases and J 1 base, with 10 bases left between them. The CDR3 contains 13 residues. The CDR3 loop reads CASTPGQNTEAFF. Written as DNA, the CDR3 is TGTGCCAGCACCCCGGGACAGAACACTGAAGCTTTCTTT.

The V and J genes are TRBV6-5 and TRBJ2-2; 8 bases fit TRBD1. The length of the CDR3 is 15 residues. The germline V gene encodes CDR1 MNHEY and CDR2 SVGAGI. Losses at the gene ends were 8 bases for V and 2 bases for J; bases not matched to a gene: 7. DNA of the CDR3: TGTGCCAGCGGCGCGGGACAGGTTAACACCGGGGAGCTGTTTTTT. Amino acids: CASGAGQVNTGELFF.

The rearrangement links TRBV19 to TRBJ2-3; 14 nucleotides align to TRBD2. The J segment lost 1 base and the V segment lost 0 bases, leaving 3 bases of the junction unmatched. CDR1 is LNHDA, CDR2 SQIVND, per germline (reference sequence). The CDR3 has 18 residues. The CDR3 DNA reads TGTGCCAGTAGTATAGAGACTAGCGGGGGGGTAGGCACAGATACGCAGTATTTT. This encodes CASSIETSGGVGTDTQYF.

The chain is built from TRBV19 and TRBJ2-2; tentatively, D is TRBD2 (6 bases). The V and J ends lost 6 bases and 7 bases respectively, with 18 bases between them. Germline lookup yields CDR1 LNHDA and CDR2 SQIVND (reference sequence). The CDR3 has 15 residues. CDR3 sequence: CASSPYSGVGGELFF. The CDR3 DNA is TGTGCCAGTAGCCCCTACTCGGGGGTCGGCGGGGAGCTGTTTTTT.

The chain carries TRBV15 and TRBJ2-7, with 12 bases aligning to TRBD1. CDR1 and CDR2 (germline): LNHNV, YYDKDF (reference sequence). This CDR3 is built from 17 residues. The V gene end was trimmed by 0 bases and the J gene end by 3 bases; junction bases not matched to a gene: 6. The CDR3 nucleotides are TGTGCCACCAGCAGAGATCGGGGGACAGGGGGCCTCTACGAGCAGTACTTC. It translates to CATSRDRGTGGLYEQYF.

The V call is TRBV28, the J call TRBJ1-1, with 10 bases aligning to TRBD1. The V and J ends lost 10 bases and 5 bases, in that order; junction bases with no gene match: 13. Per the germline V gene, CDR1 is MDHEN and CDR2 is SYDVKM. The CDR3 sequence is 15 residues long. DNA for the CDR3: TGTGCCACCCTACAATCCGGGACAGGGGTGACTGAAGCTTTCTTT. This encodes CATLQSGTGVTEAFF. Full variable domain (outside the CDR3, taken from reference TRBV28 and TRBJ1-1): DVKVTQSSRYLVKRTGEKVFLECVQDMDHENMFWYRQDPGLGLRLIYFSYDVKMKEKGDIPEGYSVSREKKERFSLILESASTNQTSMYLCATLQSGTGVTEAFFGQGTRLTVV.

The chain carries TRBV24-1 and TRBJ1-5; D gene unclear. This CDR3 contains 12 residues. Per germline, CDR1 KGHDR and CDR2 SFDVKD. V was clipped by 2 bases and J by 7 bases, with 5 bases between them. The CDR3 DNA reads as TGTGCCACCAGTGATTCAAAGCAGCCCCAGCATTTT. Its protein is CATSDSKQPQHF.

The chain uses TRBV5-1 and TRBJ2-1; possibly TRBD1 for D (5 bases). V was cut by 1 base and J by 7 bases, with 12 bases left in between. The CDR3 runs 14 residues. Germline V gene lookup returns CDR1 SGHRS and CDR2 YFSETQ. CDR3 protein: CASSLKPGQNEQFF. In nucleotides, the CDR3 is TGCGCCAGCAGCTTGAAACCCGGACAAAATGAGCAGTTCTTC.

This clone has only one observation. The chain couples TRBV28 to TRBJ1-1; D call uncertain. The V gene lost 5 bases and the J gene lost 6 bases, with 16 bases spanning the gap. The V gene's germline CDR1 is MDHEN and CDR2 SYDVKM. The CDR3 has 14 amino acids. This CDR3 is CASSQPPGRAEAFF. The CDR3 coding sequence is TGTGCCAGCAGTCAGCCGCCCGGGCGAGCTGAAGCTTTCTTT.

With regard to this clone: The germline gene is not matched at one end of the junction; a read error may be the cause. This sequence joins TRBV3-1 (or the pseudogene TRBV3-2) and TRBJ2-2; D remains ambiguous. The CDR3 consists of 13 residues. Germline values: CDR1 LGHDT, CDR2 YNNKEL (reference sequence). The CDR3 nucleotides are TGTGCCAGCAGCCAAGAACCTCCTTCGGCCCGGATTTTT. Protein sequence: CASSQEPPSARIF.

This chain links TRBV27 with TRBJ1-2; D is perhaps TRBD1 (6 bases). V was pared by 6 bases and J by 8 bases, with 22 bases between. Germline V gene data show CDR1 as MNHEY and CDR2 as SMNVEV (reference sequence). This CDR3 is built from 15 residues. In DNA form, the CDR3 reads TGTGCCAGCAGCCCCACCACAGGGTTTCATCGGGGCTACACCTTC. It yields the protein CASSPTTGFHRGYTF.

The chain employs TRBV11-2 and TRBJ1-3; D is possibly TRBD1 (6 bases). V was clipped by 2 bases and J by 0 bases, with 11 bases between them. The CDR3 loop spans 16 amino acids. CDR1 and CDR2 (germline): SGHAT, FQNNGV. Here the CDR3 reads CASSLSRGHSGNTIYF. In DNA form, the CDR3 reads TGTGCCAGCAGCTTAAGCAGGGGCCACTCTGGAAACACCATATATTTT.

This clone was recorded a few times. The chain combines TRBV2 with TRBJ2-1, with TRBD2 identical over 9 bases. The germline V gene has CDR1 SNHLY and CDR2 FYNNEI. The V and J ends lost 6 bases and 15 bases, in that order; junction bases with no gene match: 12. CDR3 length: 13 amino acids. The CDR3 loop is CASSVLAGTTAFF. CDR3 DNA: TGTGCCAGCAGCGTGCTAGCGGGGACGACGGCGTTCTTC.

V usage is TRBV19 and J usage is TRBJ2-1; 8 bases align to TRBD2. V shed 7 bases and J 0 bases; nucleotides not matched to a gene: 5. This CDR3 contains 15 residues. Looked up from germline, CDR1 is LNHDA and CDR2 is SQIVND (reference sequence). The CDR3 coding sequence is TGTGCCAGTAAACGGGGGGGTTTCTCCTACAATGAGCAGTTCTTC. Its translation is CASKRGGFSYNEQFF.

This chain connects TRBV5-5 to TRBJ2-4; 7 nucleotides agree with TRBD1. Germline CDR1 SGHKS, CDR2 YYEKEE (reference sequence). V gave up 4 bases and J gave up 1 base; unmatched junction bases: 5. This CDR3 has 15 residues. The CDR3 reads CASSTGVAAKNIQYF. The CDR3 DNA sequence: TGTGCCAGCAGCACAGGGGTGGCGGCCAAAAACATTCAGTACTTC.

The chain employs TRBV6-6 and TRBJ1-1; 8 bases are shared with TRBD1. J lost 7 bases, V lost 5 bases, and 6 bases had no gene match. Germline V gene sequence: CDR1 MNHNY, CDR2 SVGAGI (reference sequence). The CDR3 is 13 residues long. The CDR3 here is CASSPGTGYEAFF. For the CDR3, the DNA is TGTGCCAGCAGTCCCGGGACAGGTTATGAAGCTTTCTTT.

The chain uses TRBV7-2 and TRBJ2-7, with D possibly being TRBD1 or TRBD2 (5 bases each). The germline V and J ends were trimmed by 6 bases and 2 bases, with 11 bases remaining between them. The V gene's germline CDR1 is SGHTA and CDR2 FQGNSA. CDR3 length: 13 amino acids. CDR3 protein: CASSRLGAYEQYF. The CDR3 coding sequence is TGTGCCAGCAGTCGGTTGGGGGCCTACGAGCAGTACTTC.

With respect to this clone: This CDR3 is also generated by other DNA sequences in the sample. The CDR3 region has the DNA TGCAGTGCTAGAGCTGGAAACACCATATATTTT. Translating gives CSARAGNTIYF. The chain is built from TRBV20-1 and TRBJ1-3, with D unresolved. The V gene's germline CDR1 is DFQATT and CDR2 SNEGSKA (reference sequence). CDR3 size: 11 residues. Trimming took 1 base from V and 2 from J, leaving 0 bases between them.

This clone was counted only a few times. The genes are TRBV28 and TRBJ2-7; D call uncertain. Germline loops: CDR1 MDHEN, CDR2 SYDVKM. This CDR3 spans 14 amino acids. Trimming left V 5 bases short and J 1 base short, with 12 bases between. The CDR3 is CASSGEIYSYEQYF. The CDR3 bases are TGTGCCAGCAGTGGTGAGATCTATTCCTACGAGCAGTACTTC.